Listed here are 9 T cell receptor beta chains from one sample, sequenced in a study of T cell repertoires in cytomegalovirus infection. One entry per CDR3 protein results from TCRdb running MiXCR on the reads. Of approximately 100,000 distinct CDR3 sequences listed, around 28% were seen once; the top ten hold around 80%. These TCRs are of unknown antigen specificity. The specimen comprised CD8+ T cells from cultured PBMCs, sampled from culture after CMV antigen stimulation. Receptors originate from a human donor in good health (CMV status not recorded). Some clones in this sample may be carry-over from other donors' samples.

This rearrangement joins TRBV28 to TRBJ1-2; perhaps TRBD1 as D (5 bases). Germline-derived CDR1 and CDR2 are MDHEN and SYDVKM. This CDR3 has 16 residues. The germline V and J ends were trimmed by 2 bases and 4 bases, with 17 bases remaining between them. Written as DNA, the CDR3 is TGTGCCAGCAGTTTAGTAGGAGACAGCTTTGCCTATGGCTACACCTTC. This encodes CASSLVGDSFAYGYTF.

The chain carries TRBV7-2 and TRBJ1-4; D may be TRBD1 (6 bases). V lost 2 bases and J lost 2, with 12 bases in between. Germline V lookup: CDR1 SGHTA, CDR2 FQGNSA. The length of the CDR3 is 16 residues. This CDR3 is CASSLWGPYTNEKLFF. CDR3 nucleotide sequence: TGTGCCAGCAGCTTATGGGGGCCCTACACTAATGAAAAACTGTTTTTT.

V and J are TRBV19 and TRBJ2-1; D is unclear. The V end lost 3 bases, the J end lost 1 base, and 10 bases lay between the germline ends. Germline lookup yields CDR1 LNHDA and CDR2 SQIVND (reference sequence). This CDR3 is 15 amino acids long. The CDR3 region is CASSITGPSYNEQFF. The CDR3 DNA reads TGTGCCAGTAGTATTACTGGGCCATCCTACAATGAGCAGTTCTTC.

This clonotype was picked up one time. This rearrangement joins TRBV19 to TRBJ2-1; maybe TRBD2 (7 bases). The germline V gene has CDR1 LNHDA and CDR2 SQIVND (reference sequence). The CDR3 runs to 16 residues. V was clipped by 5 bases and J by 10 bases, with 24 bases between them. Here the CDR3 reads CASSRGRGGVTEEQFF. The CDR3 DNA follows: TGTGCCAGTAGTCGGGGAAGGGGGGGTGTAACGGAGGAGCAGTTCTTC.

This clonotype occurred a few times. The rearrangement joins TRBV5-5 to TRBJ2-7, with a tentative D call TRBD2 (7 bases). The CDR3 loop spans 15 amino acids. Germline-derived CDR1 and CDR2 are SGHKS and YYEKEE (reference sequence). V was pared by 2 bases and J by 0 bases, with 12 bases between. CDR3 bases: TGTGCCAGCAGCTTCGGCGGGGGCAGCTCCTACGAGCAGTACTTC. It specifies CASSFGGGSSYEQYF.

This clonotype turned up a few times. The chain couples TRBV10-2 to TRBJ2-1; the D gene is possibly TRBD2 (7 bases). Looked up from germline, CDR1 is WSHSY and CDR2 is SAAADI. This CDR3 has 14 residues. The V end lost 8 bases, the J end lost 5 bases, and 16 bases lay between the germline ends. In DNA, the CDR3 is TGCGCCAGCGGGGGGGCAGGGCTACACAATGAGCAGTTCTTC. It codes for CASGGAGLHNEQFF.

The genes are TRBV20-1 and TRBJ2-3; 10 bases align to TRBD2. The V and J ends lost 6 bases and 2 bases, in that order; junction bases with no gene match: 14. The CDR3 loop spans 17 amino acids. Germline values: CDR1 DFQATT, CDR2 SNEGSKA (reference sequence). The CDR3 sequence is CSAKPRGLAAFTDTQYF. The CDR3 DNA reads as TGCAGTGCCAAGCCCCGCGGACTAGCGGCCTTCACAGATACGCAGTATTTT.

V usage is TRBV6-6 and J usage is TRBJ1-1, with D tentatively TRBD1 (5 bases). CDR1 and CDR2 from the germline V gene are MNHNY and SVGAGI (reference sequence). This CDR3 region has 15 residues. The V end lost 0 bases, the J end lost 2 bases, and 10 bases lay between the germline ends. This CDR3 reads CASSYSPDRNTEAFF. DNA for the CDR3: TGTGCCAGCAGTTACTCCCCTGACAGAAACACTGAAGCTTTCTTT.

This clonotype was counted at least ten times. The V gene is TRBV7-3, the J gene TRBJ1-1; maybe TRBD1 (5 bases). Germline V CDR1 and CDR2: SGHTA, FQGTGA. The CDR3 is 13 residues long. With 0 bases removed from V and 5 bases from J, the gap between germline ends came to 7 bases. CDR3: CASSLTWGTEAFF. The CDR3 DNA reads as TGTGCCAGCAGCTTAACCTGGGGGACTGAAGCTTTCTTT.